The 27 T cell receptor beta chains below were found in one sample sequenced in a study of blood T cells in healthy people across ages (dated by TCRdb to between 2015 and 2016). The library was prepared using 5' RACE. Sequenced on an Illumina HiSeq 2500. A second roughly 6 to 11 cycle PCR used a sample-barcoded 5' primer and a J-beta primer mix. In TCRdb, the public reads were trimmed at Q25 with fastp and aligned with MiXCR, with productive beta chains retained. Under each unique CDR3 protein, matching rows form one entry showing the most common genes and DNA. The sample table lists over 600,000 distinct CDR3 sequences, about 56% of them with a count of one. The ten largest clones add up to roughly 26% of the sample. Sample: blood. These receptor sequences come from a man aged 35 to 55 in good health.

The V and J genes are TRBV12-3 or TRBV12-4 and TRBJ2-2; D ambiguous. The CDR3 loop spans 13 amino acids. Trimming took 0 bases from V and 6 from J, leaving 5 bases between them. The CDR3 nucleotides read TGTGCCAGCAGTTTAGCCCGGCCCGGGGAGCTGTTTTTT. It codes for CASSLARPGELFF.

The genes are TRBV11-2 and TRBJ2-4, with a tentative D call TRBD1 (6 bases). This CDR3 contains 13 residues. Trimming cost V 10 bases and J 8 bases, with 18 bases left between them. Per germline, CDR1 SGHAT and CDR2 FQNNGV. The CDR3 sequence is CANRETFRDIQYF. In DNA, the CDR3 is TGTGCCAACAGGGAAACTTTTCGAGACATTCAGTACTTC.

This clonotype was detected only once. For the CDR3, the DNA is TGTGCCACCAGTGATTTCGACGCGGGTATAGCCAAAAACATTCAGTACTTC. Its protein is CATSDFDAGIAKNIQYF. This rearrangement joins TRBV24-1 to TRBJ2-4; possibly TRBD2 for D (5 bases). Germline assignment: CDR1 KGHDR and CDR2 SFDVKD. CDR3 length equals 17 residues. The V end lost 1 base, the J end lost 0 bases, and 12 bases lay between the germline ends.

The rearrangement uses TRBV7-2 and TRBJ2-1, with D possibly called TRBD1 or TRBD2 (5 bases each). The CDR3 spans 13 residues. V shed 7 bases and J shed 11 bases, with 18 bases lying between them. Germline-derived CDR1 and CDR2 are SGHTA and FQGNSA. The CDR3 DNA is TGTGCCAGCACCTTTCAGGTCGGGGACCAGCAGTTCTTC. Translating it yields CASTFQVGDQQFF.

This clonotype was recorded at least ten times. V is TRBV13 and J is TRBJ2-6; a weak D match, TRBD2 (5 bases). The CDR3 contains 15 residues. Germline CDR1 and CDR2: PRHDT and FYEKMQ (reference sequence). Trimming removed 4 bases from V and 0 bases from J, with 7 bases in between. The CDR3 sequence is CASSSRGSGANVLTF. The CDR3 bases are TGTGCCAGCAGCTCCCGGGGCTCTGGGGCCAACGTCCTGACTTTC. Looking up the rest from reference TRBV13 and TRBJ2-6 gives the full variable domain: AAGVIQSPRHLIKEKRETATLKCYPIPRHDTVYWYQQGPGQDPQFLISFYEKMQSDKGSIPDRFSAQQFSDYHSELNMSSLELGDSALYFCASSSRGSGANVLTFGAGSRLTVL.

This sequence joins TRBV29-1 and TRBJ2-7; D might be TRBD2 (6 bases). Germline CDR1 and CDR2: SQVTM and ANQGSEA. This CDR3 comprises 12 residues. The CDR3 DNA sequence: TGCCCTTCCGGGACTCACACCTACGAGCAGTACTTC. Its protein is CPSGTHTYEQYF.

V and J are TRBV6-4 and TRBJ2-1; D is unclear. V lost 2 bases to trimming and J lost 7 bases, with 15 bases between them. Germline values: CDR1 MRHNA, CDR2 SNTAGT. The CDR3 runs to 15 residues. Here the CDR3 DNA reads TGTGCCAGCAGTGACACCTCGGACCCACAGAATGAGCAGTTCTTC. As protein: CASSDTSDPQNEQFF.

This clonotype was counted a few times. This sequence may be a read error, since a much larger clone differs from it by one base. The J gene is TRBJ2-4, the V gene TRBV20-1; 8 bases map to TRBD2. This CDR3 contains 17 residues. The V gene end was trimmed by 0 bases and the J gene end by 13 bases; junction bases not matched to a gene: 20. Germline CDR1 reads DFQATT; CDR2 reads SNEGSKA (reference sequence). This CDR3 is CSARDSSGRLPPREQYF. CDR3 coding DNA: TGCAGTGCTAGAGACTCTAGCGGGCGACTGCCACCCCGAGAGCAGTACTTC.

In this sample, this clonotype turned up a few times. The CDR3 reads CASRQGGTNYGYTF. The CDR3 DNA sequence: TGTGCCAGTAGACAGGGGGGGACTAACTATGGCTACACCTTC. V gene TRBV28 combines with J gene TRBJ1-2, with TRBD1 identical over 9 bases. With 9 bases clipped from V and 0 bases from J, the junction kept 5 bases outside the gene matches. The CDR3 totals 14 residues. CDR1 is MDHEN and CDR2 is SYDVKM in the germline V gene.

This CDR3 is CASSLATGDEQYF. Here the CDR3 DNA reads TGTGCCAGCAGTTTAGCGACAGGGGACGAGCAGTACTTC. The chain has TRBV12-3 or TRBV12-4 and TRBJ2-7, with TRBD1 identical over 8 bases. This CDR3 spans 13 amino acids. V trimming: 0 bases; J trimming: 5 bases; junction bases outside the gene matches: 0.

Only a few counts were recorded for this clonotype. The gene calls are TRBV20-1 and TRBJ1-1, with 8 nucleotides matching TRBD1. The CDR3 is 16 residues long. Losses at the gene ends were 6 bases for V and 0 bases for J; bases not matched to a gene: 12. Per germline, CDR1 DFQATT and CDR2 SNEGSKA (reference sequence). CDR3 sequence (DNA): TGCAGTGCCCGAGAGATAAGACAGGGGATGAACACTGAAGCTTTCTTT. This gives the protein CSAREIRQGMNTEAFF.

The V gene is TRBV25-1, the J gene TRBJ2-4; 7 bases map to TRBD1. The J call is uncertain, as TRBJ2-7 better fits the DNA end. CDR3 length equals 16 residues. Germline lookup yields CDR1 MGHDK and CDR2 SYGVNS. Written as DNA, the CDR3 is TGTGCCAGCAGTAAGACCTTCGGGACAGTCCCTTACGAGCAGTACTTC. Translating gives CASSKTFGTVPYEQYF.

This clonotype was seen more than once but under ten times. The CDR3 loop reads CASSPPVISQTQYF. The CDR3 DNA follows: TGTGCCAGCAGCCCCCCAGTGATTTCGCAGACCCAGTACTTC. The V gene is TRBV3-1, the J gene TRBJ2-5; D is unclear. CDR1 LGHDT and CDR2 YNNKEL come from the germline V gene (reference sequence). V lost 4 bases to trimming and J lost 6 bases, with 15 bases between them. This CDR3 region has 14 residues.

This clonotype was observed a few times. The chain has TRBV6-2 or TRBV6-3 and TRBJ2-7; 9 nucleotides line up with TRBD2. V lost 2 bases to trimming and J lost 5 bases; unmatched junction nucleotides: 10. The CDR3 extends over 16 amino acids. Per the germline V gene, CDR1 is MNHEY and CDR2 is SVGEGT. The CDR3 sequence is CASSYPPAAGGDEQYF. The CDR3 DNA reads TGTGCCAGCAGTTACCCACCTGCAGCGGGAGGAGACGAGCAGTACTTC.

The chain recombines TRBV5-1 with TRBJ2-3; D is possibly TRBD1 or TRBD2 (5 bases each). Trimming took 5 bases from V and 3 from J, leaving 7 bases between them. The germline V gene has CDR1 SGHRS and CDR2 YFSETQ. The CDR3 length is 12 residues. The CDR3 region is CASRGETDTQYF. The DNA for the CDR3 is TGCGCCAGCAGGGGGGAAACAGATACGCAGTATTTT.

A single count supports this clonotype. The rearrangement joins TRBV9 to TRBJ1-2; TRBD1 is a possible D gene (5 bases). From germline, CDR1 is SGDLS and CDR2 YYNGEE. CDR3 size: 13 residues. Trimming cost V 0 bases and J 8 bases, with 11 bases left between them. The CDR3 DNA reads TGTGCCAGCAGCGTAGAACCAGGGCAGGGCTACACCTTC. Protein sequence: CASSVEPGQGYTF. Variable domain in full (rest from reference TRBV9 and TRBJ1-2): DSGVTQTPKHLITATGQRVTLRCSPRSGDLSVYWYQQSLDQGLQFLIQYYNGEERAKGNILERFSAQQFPDLHSELNLSSLELGDSALYFCASSVEPGQGYTFGSGTRLTVV.

This clonotype was observed a handful of times. The chain carries TRBV20-1 and TRBJ1-1, with unresolved D. Deletions cut 6 bases from V and 4 bases from J, with 18 bases between. Germline V CDR1 and CDR2: DFQATT, SNEGSKA (reference sequence). The CDR3 covers 14 residues. CDR3 DNA sequence: TGCAGTGCCCCACTTCACAGCGATACCACTGAAGCTTTCTTT. Its translation is CSAPLHSDTTEAFF.

V usage is TRBV12-3 or TRBV12-4 and J usage is TRBJ2-1, with D tentatively TRBD1 (5 bases). V shed 7 bases and J shed 2 bases, with 12 bases lying between them. This CDR3 has 14 amino acids. The CDR3 coding sequence is TGTGCCAGCACCCTTGACAGTCCCTACAATGAGCAGTTCTTC. Amino acids: CASTLDSPYNEQFF.

The chain couples TRBV20-1 to TRBJ2-7; TRBD1 aligns across 9 bases. CDR3 length: 15 residues. Germline trimming cut 4 bases from V and 6 bases from J; bases unmatched to any gene: 13. Germline CDR1 and CDR2: DFQATT and SNEGSKA (reference sequence). CDR3 region: CSATETGTGLREQYF. In DNA, the CDR3 is TGCAGTGCTACGGAGACCGGGACAGGGTTGCGCGAGCAGTACTTC.

This clonotype was seen only a few times. V is TRBV29-1 and J is TRBJ2-3; 9 bases match TRBD1. Trimming at V came to 4 bases and at J to 3 bases, leaving 14 bases not matched to a gene. CDR3 size: 17 residues. The germline gives CDR1 SQVTM, CDR2 ANQGSEA. The CDR3 loop reads CSVASTTGGRGTDTQYF. CDR3 in DNA: TGCAGCGTTGCCAGTACTACAGGGGGCAGGGGAACAGATACGCAGTATTTT.

This clonotype was counted a few times. CDR3 nucleotides: TGCAGCGTTGGTAGGGAGGATGAGCAGTTCTTC. It specifies CSVGREDEQFF. This rearrangement joins TRBV29-1 to TRBJ2-1; D might be TRBD2 (6 bases). V was cut by 4 bases and J by 8 bases, with 9 bases left in between. CDR3 size: 11 residues. Germline CDR1 is SQVTM and CDR2 is ANQGSEA.

The chain is built from TRBV29-1 and TRBJ2-6, with 9 nucleotides matching TRBD1. V trimming: 3 bases; J trimming: 2 bases; junction bases outside the gene matches: 2. From germline, CDR1 is SQVTM and CDR2 ANQGSEA. The CDR3 is 15 residues long. As DNA, the CDR3 is TGCAGCGTTGACACAGGGGGCCCTGGGGCCAACGTCCTGACTTTC. As protein: CSVDTGGPGANVLTF. The full variable domain, with the rest looked up from reference TRBV29-1 and TRBJ2-6, is SAVISQKPSRDICQRGTSLTIQCQVDSQVTMMFWYRQQPGQSLTLIATANQGSEATYESGFVIDKFPISRPNLTFSTLTVSNMSPEDSSIYLCSVDTGGPGANVLTFGAGSRLTVL.

There are a few counts of this clonotype. The chain combines TRBV5-6 with TRBJ2-7, with 7 bases lining up with TRBD2. Gene TRBJ2-5 matches the end of the DNA better, so the J call may be wrong. This CDR3 region has 13 residues. Germline CDR1 and CDR2: SGHDT and YYEEEE. This CDR3 is CASSWGRAETQYF. CDR3 nucleotide sequence: TGTGCCAGCAGCTGGGGGAGGGCGGAGACCCAGTACTTC.

V usage is TRBV6-5 and J usage is TRBJ2-1; perhaps TRBD2 as D (6 bases). Trimming shortened V by 6 bases and J by 3 bases, and 12 bases separated the two germline ends. The germline V gene has CDR1 MNHEY and CDR2 SVGAGI. CDR3 length equals 14 residues. The CDR3 spells CASRGAGNYNEQFF. The CDR3 DNA follows: TGTGCCAGCAGGGGTGCGGGGAACTACAATGAGCAGTTCTTC.

The V and J genes are TRBV10-3 and TRBJ1-1; D is uncertain. CDR1 ENHRY and CDR2 SYGVKD come from the germline V gene. Deletions cut 10 bases from V and 2 bases from J, with 17 bases between. The CDR3 has 14 amino acids. CDR3 sequence: CATNGPEGNTEAFF. The CDR3 DNA is TGTGCCACCAACGGACCGGAGGGAAACACTGAAGCTTTCTTT.

The rearrangement joins TRBV11-2 to TRBJ2-5; D is uncertain. V was cut by 7 bases and J by 5 bases, with 14 bases left in between. CDR3 length: 13 amino acids. Germline CDR1 SGHAT, CDR2 FQNNGV. DNA for the CDR3: TGTGCCAGCAACCTTGCTTCTCTGGAGACCCAGTACTTC. Encoded protein: CASNLASLETQYF.

The genes are TRBV4-2 and TRBJ2-1, with D tentatively TRBD1 (6 bases). Between the trimmed V and J ends, which lost 0 bases and 3 bases, there was a span of 15 bases. Germline V gene sequence: CDR1 LGHNA, CDR2 YNFKEQ. The CDR3 runs 17 residues. This chain's CDR3 is CASSQDTGSRGYNEQFF. CDR3 bases: TGTGCCAGCAGCCAAGACACAGGGAGTCGAGGCTACAATGAGCAGTTCTTC.